This T cell receptor (beta chain) originates from a study of shared clonotypes between healthy human individuals (dated by TCRdb to between 2020 and 2021). About the full investigation: The cohort included three men and a couple of women between 18 and 49 years of age. Per donor, three plates each were used for CD4 naive and CD4 memory, two for CD8 naive, and one for CD8 memory. The study deeply sequenced blood TCR repertoires of five healthy adults to estimate repertoire size and the extent of clonotype sharing between individuals. Libraries were prepared and TCR repertoires were sequenced by different laboratories using diverse techniques, in order to increase sequencing depth and limit assay-specific biases. Per donor, leukapheresis produced somewhere between about 0.94 and 9.5 billion PBMCs. Overall study outcomes, separate from this receptor: Sampling was restricted to blood, and TCR repertoires in tissue are likely to differ from TCR repertoires in blood. The small number of donors limited the genetic and exposure-history diversity represented. Higher generation probabilities were observed for clonotypes shared by all four sorted-subset donors than for non-shared clonotypes. Larger estimated clonotype richness was generally found for naive subsets than for memory subsets. Pairwise subsampling indicated that sequencing depth was expected to affect the degree of clonotype sharing among donors. Sharing across a few donors was observed for approximately 4.6% of naive CD4, around 3.5% of naive CD8, about 2.5% of memory CD4, and about 0.38% of memory CD8 clonotypes. Even with the large sequencing depth, rarefaction of the sorted-subset datasets indicated that sequencing was incomplete.

Using the deep immunoSEQ assay, TCR CDR3 regions were amplified from genomic DNA by multiplex PCR. Extracted genomic DNA from each cell subset was distributed evenly across all wells of several immunoSEQ 96-well plates, and each plate was treated as a replicate. For sorted subsets, each replicate PCR was loaded with roughly 190 ng genomic DNA, equivalent to roughly 30,000 T cell genomes. Purified libraries were measured with a Qubit 3.0 fluorometer, size-checked on a Bioanalyzer 2100, and measured again with the KAPA Library Quantification kit. Each immunoSEQ 96-well plate was sequenced on its own single-read 150-cycle Illumina NextSeq 550 flow cell. For the original study's pipeline: Because the immunoSEQ output held only junctional sequences and lacked quality scores, the filtering could not match the filtering applied to full-length reads. To assign V/J genes and CDR3, sequences were annotated using PyIR, a Python wrapper for IgBLAST v1.9, with IMGT germline references. Any read was removed if the V/J assignment was weak (E-value above 1e-6), the CDR3 was missing, or the read contained stop codons, out-of-frame junctions, or ambiguous translated residues. V3J clonotypes were defined as sequences sharing the same inferred V gene, J gene, and CDR3 amino acid sequence. Percentage overlap between repertoires was calculated by dividing the number of shared unique clonotypes by the size of the smaller repertoire. RTK rarefaction, the Chao1 estimator, and Recon v2.1 estimates of unobserved clonotypes were used to assess repertoire richness. Generation probabilities were computed with OLGA for all TCRbeta clonotypes obtained by the gDNA method from a few donors. TCRdb took over this immuneACCESS table, retaining in-frame rearrangements with V and J assigned. Such tables are incomplete; in checked studies, under half of the missing clones stem from an unresolved V gene, and the remainder is unexplained. Clone size and the V and J calls come from that table; the DNA yielded D and trimming. A total of about 640,000 clones appear in this sample, approximately 75% of them only once. The ten most abundant clones make up approximately 2% of the sample.

Concerning this clone itself: The specificity of this receptor is unknown. Per-base qualities were not stored, and no clone one base away is much larger.

Healthy HIV-negative adults with no recently reported acute infections or vaccinations were included as donors. Only Caucasian adults living in Nashville, Tennessee, USA were represented among the donors. Magnetic negative selection was used to enrich CD4+ T cells, after which naive cells were positively selected on CD45RA and the negative fraction became the memory subset. After blood collection by leukapheresis, PBMCs were isolated using Ficoll-Histopaque density gradient centrifugation and then cryopreserved in the vapor phase of liquid nitrogen. Analytical flow cytometry was used to check the purity and quantity of each magnetically sorted T cell population. Genomic DNA was isolated from each sorted fraction and quantified by UV absorbance on a Nanodrop 2000c. Trimmed from V: 7 bases; trimmed from J: 2 bases; junction bases lacking a gene match: 9. The CDR3, cysteine through phenylalanine, is 15 amino acids long. Here the CDR3 DNA is all that survives: 45 bases in frame from base 1. CDR1 is given as SGHAT and CDR2 as FQNNGV, both from the germline V gene.

Recombination joined TRBV11-2 with TRBJ2-3, with 7 central nucleotides matching TRBD2. This sequence was found in a woman aged 30 to 39 in good health. The sequencing sample was made of memory CD4+ T cells sorted from blood. The cell subset or site tag for this specimen amounts to: CD45RA-negative fraction. The CDR3 corresponds to CASTRVGLNTDTQYF. In nucleotides, the sequence is TGTGCCAGCACCCGAGTGGGACTAAACACAGATACGCAGTATTTT.